The clone carrying this T cell receptor beta chain was detected ten times or more. Its antigen is unidentified. The sample is drawn from a study of response to subunit inactivated influenza vaccine. TCRdb analysed the RT-PCR reads with MiXCR anew, one entry per CDR3 protein. The table has over 150,000 distinct CDR3 sequences, about 11% seen once. Trimming cost V 1 base and J 0 bases, with 11 bases left between them. Germline lookup yields CDR1 SGHAT and CDR2 FQNNGV. The CDR3 is made up of 16 amino acids. General observations from the study: The authors suggested that every seasonal influenza vaccination recruits few new T cells.

The chain employs TRBV11-2 and TRBJ2-3; no reliable D call. The material sequenced was CD8+ T cells sorted from PBMCs, taken roughly 24 months after vaccination. This clonotype originated in a man aged 50 to 69 who received an inactivated influenza vaccine. The CDR3 nucleotides are TGTGCCAGCAGCTTAGTGTTCGAAACTAGCACAGATACGCAGTATTTT. Translated: CASSLVFETSTDTQYF.